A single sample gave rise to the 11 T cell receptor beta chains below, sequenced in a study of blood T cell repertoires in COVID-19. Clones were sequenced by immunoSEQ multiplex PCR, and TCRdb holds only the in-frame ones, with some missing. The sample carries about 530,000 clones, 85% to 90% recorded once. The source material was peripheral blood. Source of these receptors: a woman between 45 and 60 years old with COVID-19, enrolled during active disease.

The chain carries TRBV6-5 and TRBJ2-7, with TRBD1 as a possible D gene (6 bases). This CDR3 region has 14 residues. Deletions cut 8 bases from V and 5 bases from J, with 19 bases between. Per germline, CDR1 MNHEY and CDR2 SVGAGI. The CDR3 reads CASARGGGRHEQYF. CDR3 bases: TGTGCCAGCGCCAGAGGGGGTGGAAGGCACGAGCAGTACTTC.

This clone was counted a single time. CDR3 sequence reads: CASSLYVTGQGTNYGYTF. The CDR3 DNA follows: TGTGCCAGCAGCTTGTATGTGACTGGACAGGGAACTAACTATGGCTACACCTTC. The gene calls are TRBV5-6 and TRBJ1-2, with TRBD1 matching over 8 bases. The ends lost 1 base at V and 0 bases at J; junction bases unmatched: 11. The CDR3 is 18 amino acids. From germline, CDR1 is SGHDT and CDR2 YYEEEE.

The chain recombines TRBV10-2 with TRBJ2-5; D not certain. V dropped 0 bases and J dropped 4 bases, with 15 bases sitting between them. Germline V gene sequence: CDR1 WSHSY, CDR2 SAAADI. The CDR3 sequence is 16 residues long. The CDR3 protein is CASSESPRAISETQYF. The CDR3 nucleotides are TGCGCCAGCAGTGAGTCGCCTAGAGCCATATCAGAGACCCAGTACTTC.

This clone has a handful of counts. The CDR3 sequence: CASSPPEEVEKLFF. The CDR3 nucleotides are TGTGCCAGCTCACCACCTGAAGAGGTGGAAAAACTGTTTTTT. The J gene is TRBJ1-4, the V gene TRBV18; D uncertain. The germline gives CDR1 KGHSH, CDR2 LQKENI. V was clipped by 0 bases and J by 8 bases, with 10 bases between them. This CDR3 comprises 14 residues. The full variable domain, its missing parts supplied by reference TRBV18 and TRBJ1-4, is NAGVMQNPRHLVRRRGQEARLRCSPMKGHSHVYWYRQLPEEGLKFMVYLQKENIIDESGMPKERFSAEFPKEGPSILRIQQVVRGDSAAYFCASSPPEEVEKLFFGSGTQLSVL.

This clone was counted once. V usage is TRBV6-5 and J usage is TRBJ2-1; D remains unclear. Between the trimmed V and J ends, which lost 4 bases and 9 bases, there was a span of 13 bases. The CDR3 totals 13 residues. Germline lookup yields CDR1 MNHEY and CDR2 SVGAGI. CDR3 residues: CASSSTNRGEQFF. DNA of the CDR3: TGTGCCAGCAGTTCCACGAACCGCGGTGAGCAGTTCTTC.

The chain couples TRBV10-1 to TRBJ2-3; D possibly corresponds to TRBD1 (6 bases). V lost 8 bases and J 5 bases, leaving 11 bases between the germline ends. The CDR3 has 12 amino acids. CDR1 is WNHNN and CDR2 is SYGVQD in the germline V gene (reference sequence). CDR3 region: CASSRTEDTQYF. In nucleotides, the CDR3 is TGCGCCAGCTCCCGGACAGAAGATACGCAGTATTTT.

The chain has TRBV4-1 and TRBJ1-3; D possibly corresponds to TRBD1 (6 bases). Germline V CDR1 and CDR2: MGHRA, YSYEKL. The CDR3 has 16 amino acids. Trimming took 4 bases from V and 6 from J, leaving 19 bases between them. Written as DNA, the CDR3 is TGCGCCAGCAGCCCGGGGGGGCCCGTCACCCTAAACACCATATATTTT. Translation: CASSPGGPVTLNTIYF.

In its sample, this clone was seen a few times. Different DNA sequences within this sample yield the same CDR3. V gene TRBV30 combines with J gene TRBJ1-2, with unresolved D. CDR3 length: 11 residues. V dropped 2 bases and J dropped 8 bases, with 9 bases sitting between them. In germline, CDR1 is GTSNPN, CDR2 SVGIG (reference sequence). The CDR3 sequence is CAWSRGGGYTF. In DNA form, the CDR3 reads TGTGCCTGGAGTCGCGGCGGCGGCTACACCTTC.

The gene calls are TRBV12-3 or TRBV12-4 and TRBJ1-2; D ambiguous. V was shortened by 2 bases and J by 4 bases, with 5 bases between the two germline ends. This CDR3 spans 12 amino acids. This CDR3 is CASSLQFYGYTF. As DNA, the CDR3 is TGTGCCAGCAGTTTACAATTCTATGGCTACACCTTC.

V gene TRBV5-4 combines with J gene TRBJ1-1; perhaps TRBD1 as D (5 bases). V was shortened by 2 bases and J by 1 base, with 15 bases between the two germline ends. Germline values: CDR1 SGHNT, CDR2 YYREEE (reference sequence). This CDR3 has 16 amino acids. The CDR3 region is CASSLGARRGNTEAFF. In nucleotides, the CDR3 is TGTGCCAGCAGCTTAGGGGCCCGTCGAGGGAACACTGAAGCTTTCTTT.

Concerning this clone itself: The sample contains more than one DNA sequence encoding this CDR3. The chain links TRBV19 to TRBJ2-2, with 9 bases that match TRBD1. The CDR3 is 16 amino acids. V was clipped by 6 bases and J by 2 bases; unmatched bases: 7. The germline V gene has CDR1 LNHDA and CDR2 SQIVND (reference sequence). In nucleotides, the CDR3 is TGTGCCAGTAGCAGATGGGACAGGGCCAACACCGGGGAGCTGTTTTTT. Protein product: CASSRWDRANTGELFF.